These 25 T cell receptor beta chains were all obtained from the same sample, sequenced in a study of T cells in women clearing cervical HPV infection. Profiling relied on immunoSEQ multiplex PCR, and the TCRdb table lists in-frame clones only, not all of them. Its listing shows roughly 37,000 clones. The sequencing input was blood buffy coat. Every receptor here comes from a woman aged 18 to 75 with a cervical HPV16 infection that either progressed to CIN3+ or cleared (not recorded which).

On this clone itself: The read ends 3 residues before the CDR3 terminus; that terminus is restored from the germline J gene. The genes are TRBV2 and TRBJ2-5; 9 bases align to TRBD2. The CDR3 covers 14 residues. Germline V gives CDR1 SNHLY, CDR2 FYNNEI. With V trimmed by 10 bases and J by 4 bases, 10 bases remained unmatched. The part of the CDR3 DNA that was read is TGTGCCACCTCGCCGGGACTAGCAGCAGAGACC. Its translation: CATSPGLAAET. The whole CDR3 sequence is CATSPGLAAETQYF.

CDR3 residues: CASSLGAGSSYNEQFF. CDR3 DNA (partial): TGCGCCAGCAGCTTGGGGGCGGGGAGCTCCTACAATGAG. The chain employs TRBV5-1 and TRBJ2-1, with D perhaps matching TRBD2 (6 bases). The read finishes 3 residues shy of the CDR3 end, and the germline J gene is used to complete it. The CDR3 sequence is 16 residues long. Germline V gene lookup returns CDR1 SGHRS and CDR2 YFSETQ. The V and J ends lost 0 bases and 0 bases respectively, with 10 bases between them.

CDR3 bases read: TGCAGTGCTAGAGACGGGAGGACAGGGGCCTATGGC. This codes for CSARDGRTGAYG. The full CDR3 protein is CSARDGRTGAYGYTF. V is TRBV20-1 and J is TRBJ1-2; 9 nucleotides match TRBD1. The read falls 3 residues short of the CDR3 end, and the missing part is taken from the germline J gene. Germline CDR1 and CDR2: DFQATT and SNEGSKA (reference sequence). The CDR3 runs 15 residues. V lost 0 bases to trimming and J lost 4 bases; unmatched junction nucleotides: 6.

Points on this clone: The missing CDR3 end, 3 residues past where the read stops, is filled in from the germline J gene. The chain joins TRBV2 to TRBJ1-6, with D tentatively TRBD1 (5 bases). The CDR3 has 14 amino acids. Germline loops: CDR1 SNHLY, CDR2 FYNNEI. V gave up 8 bases and J gave up 6 bases, with 14 bases separating them. The CDR3 protein is CASSKGQGNSPLHF. CDR3 DNA, as far as it was read: TGTGCCAGCTCTAAGGGGCAGGGTAATTCACCC.

For this clone: The read ends 3 residues shy of where the CDR3 ends; the end is completed using the germline J gene. The chain couples TRBV5-1 to TRBJ1-2; no firm D call. The germline gives CDR1 SGHRS, CDR2 YFSETQ. The CDR3 extends over 15 amino acids. The CDR3 DNA, read in part, is TGCGCCAGCAGCTTGCCCCCCGACCGGGGTTCCGGC. As protein: CASSLPPDRGSG. The complete CDR3 sequence is CASSLPPDRGSGYTF.

With regard to this clone: The read terminates 3 residues ahead of where the CDR3 ends, so the germline J gene completes it. V is TRBV7-3 and J is TRBJ2-1, with a weak D call TRBD2 (5 bases). The CDR3 has 15 amino acids. Trimming pared 3 bases from V and 0 bases from J, leaving 9 bases between. Germline CDR1 and CDR2: SGHTA and FQGTGA. This CDR3 is CASSLDFSSYNEQFF. The sequenced part of the CDR3 DNA is TGTGCCAGCAGCTTGGACTTCAGCTCCTACAATGAG.

Remarks on this clone: Read sequence stops 3 residues before the CDR3 end, and the germline J gene provides the missing end. This chain links TRBV19 with TRBJ1-2, with D possibly matching TRBD1 (5 bases). Germline assignment: CDR1 LNHDA and CDR2 SQIVND (reference sequence). The CDR3 has 13 residues. Partial CDR3 DNA: TGTGCCAGTAGTGCCTCGGGGGGGAGGGGC. Translating it yields CASSASGGRG. In full, the CDR3 reads CASSASGGRGYTF.

Remarks on this clone: From the germline J gene comes the end of the CDR3, since the read stops 3 residues before it. Other nucleotide sequences from this sample produce the same CDR3. The chain couples TRBV7-9 to TRBJ1-1; D call uncertain. Germline CDR1 reads SEHNR; CDR2 reads FQNEAQ (reference sequence). This CDR3 comprises 14 residues. The CDR3: CASSTETRDYEAFF. The CDR3 DNA, read in part, is TGTGCCAGCAGCACTGAGACTAGAGACTACGAA.

Concerning this clone: The read ends 3 residues shy of where the CDR3 ends; the end is completed using the germline J gene. The V gene is TRBV15, the J gene TRBJ2-3, with 7 bases that match TRBD1. Per the germline V gene, CDR1 is LNHNV and CDR2 is YYDKDF (reference sequence). This CDR3 comprises 16 residues. The DNA read from the CDR3 is TGTGCCACCAGCAGTCCCCGACAGGGTTGGAGAGAGACG. Protein: CATSSPRQGWRET. The entire CDR3 sequence reads CATSSPRQGWRETQYF.

The covered CDR3 bases are TGTGCCAGCAGGGCGAGACAGGGGTTAACCACCGGGGAG. It codes for CASRARQGLTTGE. The complete CDR3 reads CASRARQGLTTGELFF. V is TRBV2 and J is TRBJ2-2; TRBD1 matches at 8 bases. The CDR3 end is not reached by the read, which stops 3 residues before it; the germline J gene fills it in. The ends lost 6 bases at V and 4 bases at J; junction bases unmatched: 10. Germline CDR1 reads SNHLY; CDR2 reads FYNNEI. The CDR3 sequence is 16 residues long.

Points on this clone: The read ends 3 residues early relative to the CDR3; the germline J gene fills the gap. The genes are TRBV19 and TRBJ2-3; D ambiguous. The CDR3 contains 11 residues. With 5 bases removed from V and 6 bases from J, the gap between germline ends came to 6 bases. Germline lookup yields CDR1 LNHDA and CDR2 SQIVND (reference sequence). CDR3: CASSPVDTQYF. CDR3 bases read: TGTGCCAGTAGTCCGGTCGATACG.

To note about this clone: The observed sequence ends 3 residues before the CDR3 terminus, with the missing tail filled in from the germline J gene. The V call is TRBV20-1, the J call TRBJ2-7; 9 nucleotides align to TRBD2. CDR3 length equals 15 residues. CDR1 and CDR2 (germline): DFQATT, SNEGSKA (reference sequence). The J segment lost 0 bases and the V segment lost 0 bases, leaving 3 bases of the junction unmatched. The covered CDR3 bases are TGCAGTGCTAGAGACCAAGCGGGGGGCTCCTACGAG. Protein product: CSARDQAGGSYE. The entire CDR3 sequence reads CSARDQAGGSYEQYF.

Remarks on this clone: The CDR3 extends 3 residues past the end of the read, so its final part is completed from the germline J gene. V is TRBV20-1 and J is TRBJ2-2; TRBD2 might be the D (5 bases). The CDR3 sequence is 13 residues long. CDR1 is DFQATT and CDR2 is SNEGSKA in the germline V gene (reference sequence). The V gene lost 7 bases and the J gene lost 1 base, with 10 bases spanning the gap. The CDR3 spells CSGARGNTGELFF. Incomplete CDR3 DNA: TGCAGTGGGGCTCGGGGGAACACCGGGGAG.

Notes on this clone: Coverage ceases 3 residues before the CDR3 finishes, and the germline J gene fills in the end. This chain uses TRBV6-2 or TRBV6-3 with TRBJ2-3, with D unresolved. The length of the CDR3 is 12 residues. Trimming cost V 6 bases and J 0 bases, with 4 bases left between them. Germline V gene data show CDR1 as MNHEY and CDR2 as SVGEGT. The sequenced part of the CDR3 DNA is TGTGCCAGCAGAACTAGCACAGATACG. Translated: CASRTSTDT. The full CDR3 reads CASRTSTDTQYF.

As regards this clone: The read ends 3 residues before the CDR3 terminus; that terminus is restored from the germline J gene. J is TRBJ2-2 and V is TRBV2; possible D gene TRBD1, 5 bases. Germline CDR1 SNHLY, CDR2 FYNNEI. V shed 6 bases and J shed 4 bases, with 15 bases lying between them. This CDR3 has 15 residues. The CDR3 here is CASSGLAGSTGELFF. The DNA read from the CDR3 is TGTGCCAGCAGCGGTCTTGCAGGGTCCACCGGGGAG.

Of note for this clone: The read terminates 3 residues ahead of where the CDR3 ends, so the germline J gene completes it. The rearrangement links TRBV30 to TRBJ2-7, with 11 bases lining up with TRBD1. Germline loops: CDR1 GTSNPN, CDR2 SVGIG (reference sequence). V lost 2 bases to trimming and J lost 3 bases; unmatched junction nucleotides: 6. The CDR3 extends over 15 amino acids. CDR3 sequence reads: CAWSRTGTGGYEQYF. The CDR3 DNA, read in part, is TGTGCCTGGAGTCGGACGGGGACAGGGGGCTACGAG.

Turning to this clone: The CDR3 end lies 3 residues beyond the end of the read and is filled in from the germline J gene. V and J are TRBV2 and TRBJ2-3; D perhaps matches TRBD2 (5 bases). V lost 7 bases and J lost 0, with 11 bases in between. The CDR3 has 14 residues. Per germline, CDR1 SNHLY and CDR2 FYNNEI. The CDR3 bases that were read are TGTGCCAGCAAGCCGCGGGTTAGCACAGATACG. This codes for CASKPRVSTDT. The CDR3 in full is CASKPRVSTDTQYF.

A remark on this clone: Coverage ceases 3 residues before the CDR3 finishes, and the germline J gene fills in the end. This chain connects TRBV20-1 to TRBJ2-1; TRBD2 matches at 9 bases. There are 14 residues in the CDR3. V dropped 5 bases and J dropped 3; count of bases not matched to a gene: 5. Germline values: CDR1 DFQATT, CDR2 SNEGSKA (reference sequence). The CDR3: CSAGGLANYNEQFF. The part of the CDR3 DNA that was read is TGCAGTGCTGGGGGACTAGCCAACTACAATGAG.

Worth noting for this clone: The CDR3 is cut off 3 residues early in the read; its end comes from the germline J gene. The genes are TRBV11-2 and TRBJ2-2; TRBD1 agrees at 10 bases. The V gene end was trimmed by 5 bases and the J gene end by 6 bases; junction bases not matched to a gene: 3. Germline CDR1 and CDR2: SGHAT and FQNNGV. This CDR3 is built from 14 residues. CDR3: CASSPGTGAGELFF. The part of the CDR3 DNA that was read is TGTGCCAGCAGCCCCGGGACAGGGGCCGGGGAG.

A word on this clone: From the germline J gene comes the end of the CDR3, since the read stops 3 residues before it. The chain is built from TRBV19 and TRBJ1-3, with D uncertain. Trimming cost V 7 bases and J 3 bases, with 13 bases left between them. Germline values: CDR1 LNHDA, CDR2 SQIVND (reference sequence). This CDR3 spans 14 amino acids. CDR3 region: CASNGGFFGNTIYF. The sequenced CDR3 bases are TGTGCCAGTAACGGAGGGTTTTTTGGAAACACC.

A word on this clone: Read sequence stops 3 residues before the CDR3 end, and the germline J gene provides the missing end. The chain links TRBV7-7 to TRBJ2-1; D is uncertain. The CDR3 extends over 13 amino acids. Germline CDR1 and CDR2: SSHAT and FNYEAQ (reference sequence). The V and J ends lost 5 bases and 9 bases respectively, with 14 bases between them. The CDR3 sequence: CASSLVVQGEQFF. CDR3 DNA (partial): TGTGCCAGCAGCCTCGTGGTCCAAGGTGAG. Filled out from reference TRBV7-7 and TRBJ2-1, the complete variable domain reads GAGVSQSPRYKVTKRGQDVTLRCDPISSHATLYWYQQALGQGPEFLTYFNYEAQPDKSGLPSDRFSAERPEGSISTLTIQRTEQRDSAMYRCASSLVVQGEQFFGPGTRLTVL.

Comments on this clone: The DNA ends 3 residues before the CDR3 does, and the rest of the CDR3 is filled in from the germline J gene. The chain employs TRBV7-2 and TRBJ2-3; no clear D gene. V was trimmed by 4 bases and J by 4 bases, leaving 12 bases between them. The CDR3 covers 14 residues. CDR1 is SGHTA, CDR2 FQGNSA, per germline. This chain's CDR3 is CASSSPAVADTQYF. The sequenced CDR3 bases are TGTGCCAGCAGCTCCCCCGCGGTTGCAGATACG.

A remark on this clone: Read data end 3 residues before the CDR3 end; the end is taken from the germline J gene. V gene TRBV9 combines with J gene TRBJ1-3; D not certain. Germline CDR1 is SGDLS and CDR2 is YYNGEE. This CDR3 contains 14 residues. The germline V and J ends were trimmed by 2 bases and 2 bases, with 8 bases remaining between them. Partial CDR3 DNA: TGTGCCAGCAGCGTCCCGGGGACTGGAAACACC. Translation gives CASSVPGTGNT. The entire CDR3 reads CASSVPGTGNTIYF.

On this clone: The read finishes 3 residues shy of the CDR3 end, and the germline J gene is used to complete it. The V call is TRBV6-1, the J call TRBJ2-1; 7 positions match TRBD1. Losses at the gene ends were 1 base for V and 4 bases for J; bases not matched to a gene: 7. CDR1 and CDR2 from the germline V gene are MNHNS and SASEGT. The CDR3 is 16 residues long. Here the CDR3 reads CASSEETGTAYNEQFF. CDR3 bases read: TGTGCCAGCAGTGAAGAAACTGGGACAGCATACAATGAG.

About this clone: Read data end 3 residues before the CDR3 end; the end is taken from the germline J gene. The chain recombines TRBV2 with TRBJ2-5; D is possibly TRBD1 (6 bases). CDR3 length equals 14 residues. Germline lookup yields CDR1 SNHLY and CDR2 FYNNEI. V was clipped by 8 bases and J by 4 bases, with 17 bases between them. CDR3 region: CASSETGLRETQYF. The sequenced CDR3 bases are TGTGCCAGCTCAGAAACAGGGTTAAGAGAGACC.